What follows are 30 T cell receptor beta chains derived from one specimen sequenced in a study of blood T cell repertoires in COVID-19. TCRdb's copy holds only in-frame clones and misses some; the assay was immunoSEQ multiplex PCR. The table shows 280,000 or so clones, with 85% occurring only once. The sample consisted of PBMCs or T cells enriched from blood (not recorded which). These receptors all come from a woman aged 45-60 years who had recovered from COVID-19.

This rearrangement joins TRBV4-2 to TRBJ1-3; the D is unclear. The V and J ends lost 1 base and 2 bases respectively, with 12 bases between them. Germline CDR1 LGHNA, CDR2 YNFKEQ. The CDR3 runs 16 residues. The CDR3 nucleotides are TGTGCCAGCAGCCAAGGACCCCAGGAGGCTGGAAACACCATATATTTT. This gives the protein CASSQGPQEAGNTIYF.

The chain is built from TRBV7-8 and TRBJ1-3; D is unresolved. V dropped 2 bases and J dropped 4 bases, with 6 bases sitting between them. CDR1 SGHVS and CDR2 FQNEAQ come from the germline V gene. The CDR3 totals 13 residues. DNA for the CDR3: TGTGCCAGCAGCTTAAGCGGGGGAAACACCATATATTTT. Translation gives CASSLSGGNTIYF.

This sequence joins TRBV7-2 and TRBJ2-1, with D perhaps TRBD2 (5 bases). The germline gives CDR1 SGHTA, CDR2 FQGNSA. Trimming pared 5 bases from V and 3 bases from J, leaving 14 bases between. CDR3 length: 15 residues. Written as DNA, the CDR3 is TGTGCCAGCAGCCCCCACGCGGGCTTCTACAATGAGCAGTTCTTC. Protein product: CASSPHAGFYNEQFF.

CDR3 DNA: TGTGCCAGCAGCGTAGGGGGGCCGAACACTGAAGCTTTCTTT. Its translation: CASSVGGPNTEAFF. This sequence joins TRBV9 and TRBJ1-1; D might be TRBD1 (6 bases). The V gene lost 0 bases and the J gene lost 1 base, with 7 bases spanning the gap. The CDR3 sequence is 14 residues long. Per germline, CDR1 SGDLS and CDR2 YYNGEE.

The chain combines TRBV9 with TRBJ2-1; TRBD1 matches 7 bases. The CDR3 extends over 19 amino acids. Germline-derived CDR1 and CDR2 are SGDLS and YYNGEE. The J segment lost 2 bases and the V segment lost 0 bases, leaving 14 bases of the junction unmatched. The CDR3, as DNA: TGTGCCAGCAGCGTAGAATTTGAGGTGGGGACAGCCCCCTACAATGAGCAGTTCTTC. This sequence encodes CASSVEFEVGTAPYNEQFF.

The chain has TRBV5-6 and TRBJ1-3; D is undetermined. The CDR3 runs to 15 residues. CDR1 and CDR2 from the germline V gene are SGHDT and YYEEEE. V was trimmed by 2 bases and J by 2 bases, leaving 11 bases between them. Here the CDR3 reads CASSFGGWPGNTIYF. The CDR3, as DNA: TGTGCCAGCAGCTTTGGAGGGTGGCCTGGAAACACCATATATTTT.

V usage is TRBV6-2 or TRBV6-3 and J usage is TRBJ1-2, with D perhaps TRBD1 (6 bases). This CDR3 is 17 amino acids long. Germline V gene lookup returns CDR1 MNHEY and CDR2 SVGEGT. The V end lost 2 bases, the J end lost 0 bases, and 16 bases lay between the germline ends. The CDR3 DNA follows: TGTGCCAGCAGTTACACTGACAGGATTGAGGCTAACTATGGCTACACCTTC. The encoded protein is CASSYTDRIEANYGYTF.

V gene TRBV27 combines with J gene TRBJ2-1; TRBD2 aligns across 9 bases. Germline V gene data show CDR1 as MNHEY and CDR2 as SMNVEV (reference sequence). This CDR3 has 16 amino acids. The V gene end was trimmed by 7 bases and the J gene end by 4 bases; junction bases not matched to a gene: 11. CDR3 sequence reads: CASTLRSGRPYNEQFF. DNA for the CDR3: TGTGCCAGCACCCTCCGCAGCGGGAGGCCGTACAATGAGCAGTTCTTC.

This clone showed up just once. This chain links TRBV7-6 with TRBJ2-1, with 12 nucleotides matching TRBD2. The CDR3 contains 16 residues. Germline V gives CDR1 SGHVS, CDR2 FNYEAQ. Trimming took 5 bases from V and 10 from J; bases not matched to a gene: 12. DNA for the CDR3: TGTGCCAGCAGCCTCAGACTAGCGGGAGCCCCCGGGGAGCAGTTCTTC. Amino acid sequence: CASSLRLAGAPGEQFF. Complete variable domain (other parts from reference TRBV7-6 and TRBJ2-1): GAGVSQSPRYKVTKRGQDVALRCDPISGHVSLYWYRQALGQGPEFLTYFNYEAQQDKSGLPNDRFSAERPEGSISTLTIQRTEQRDSAMYRCASSLRLAGAPGEQFFGPGTRLTVL.

DNA of the CDR3: TGTGCCAGCAGTGAGCGGACAGGGGTGAAGGGCTACGAGCAGTACTTC. Protein sequence: CASSERTGVKGYEQYF. The V call is TRBV25-1, the J call TRBJ2-7; 9 bases align to TRBD1. With V trimmed by 3 bases and J by 3 bases, 9 bases remained unmatched. From germline, CDR1 is MGHDK and CDR2 SYGVNS. This CDR3 spans 16 amino acids.

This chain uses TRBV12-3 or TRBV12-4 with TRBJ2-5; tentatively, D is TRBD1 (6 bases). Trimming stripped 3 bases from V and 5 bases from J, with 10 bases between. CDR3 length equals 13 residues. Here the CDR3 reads CASSFRGRETQYF. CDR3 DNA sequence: TGTGCCAGCAGTTTCAGGGGCCGGGAGACCCAGTACTTC.

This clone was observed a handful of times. Written as DNA, the CDR3 is TGTGCCAGCAGCCGCTCGGACACAAAGGGGACTGAAGCTTTCTTT. This translates into CASSRSDTKGTEAFF. The genes are TRBV3-1 (or the pseudogene TRBV3-2) and TRBJ1-1; D is perhaps TRBD1 (5 bases). Germline V lookup: CDR1 LGHDT, CDR2 YNNKEL (reference sequence). V shed 4 bases and J shed 5 bases, with 17 bases lying between them. The CDR3 is 15 amino acids.

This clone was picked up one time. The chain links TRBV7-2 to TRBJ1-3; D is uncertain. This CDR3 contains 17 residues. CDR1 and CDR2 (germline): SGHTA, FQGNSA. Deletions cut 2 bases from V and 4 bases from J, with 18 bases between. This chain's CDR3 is CASSLPRLGRSGNTIYF. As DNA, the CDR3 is TGTGCCAGCAGCTTACCGAGACTAGGACGTAGCGGAAACACCATATATTTT.

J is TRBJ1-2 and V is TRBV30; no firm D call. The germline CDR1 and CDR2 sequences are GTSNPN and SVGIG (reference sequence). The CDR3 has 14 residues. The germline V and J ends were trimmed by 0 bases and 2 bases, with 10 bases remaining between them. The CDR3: CAWSVVSGNYGYTF. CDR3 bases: TGTGCCTGGAGTGTAGTTAGCGGGAACTATGGCTACACCTTC.

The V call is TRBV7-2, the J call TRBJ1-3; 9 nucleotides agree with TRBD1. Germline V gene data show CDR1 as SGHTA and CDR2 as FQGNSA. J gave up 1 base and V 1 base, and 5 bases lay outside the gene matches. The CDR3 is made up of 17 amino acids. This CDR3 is CASSLGAGTGSGNTIYF. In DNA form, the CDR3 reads TGTGCCAGCAGCTTAGGCGCCGGGACAGGGTCTGGAAACACCATATATTTT.

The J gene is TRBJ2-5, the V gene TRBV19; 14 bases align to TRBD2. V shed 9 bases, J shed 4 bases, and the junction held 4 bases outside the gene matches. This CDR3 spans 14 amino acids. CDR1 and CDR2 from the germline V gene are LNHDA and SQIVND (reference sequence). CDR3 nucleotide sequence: TGTGCCAGCGGACTAGCGGGGGGAGGAGAGACCCAGTACTTC. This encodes CASGLAGGGETQYF.

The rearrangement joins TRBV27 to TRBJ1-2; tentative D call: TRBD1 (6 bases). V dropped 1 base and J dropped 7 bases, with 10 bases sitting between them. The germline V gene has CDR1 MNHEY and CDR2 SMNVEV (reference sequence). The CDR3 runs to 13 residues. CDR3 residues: CASSLFRGGGYTF. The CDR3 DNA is TGTGCCAGCAGTTTATTTAGAGGGGGTGGCTACACCTTC.

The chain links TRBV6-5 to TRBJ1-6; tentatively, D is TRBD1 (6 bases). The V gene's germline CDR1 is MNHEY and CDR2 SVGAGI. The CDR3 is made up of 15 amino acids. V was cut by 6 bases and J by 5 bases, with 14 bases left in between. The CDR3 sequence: CASSDQQGDNSPLHF. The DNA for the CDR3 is TGTGCCAGCAGCGACCAACAGGGCGATAATTCACCCCTCCACTTT.

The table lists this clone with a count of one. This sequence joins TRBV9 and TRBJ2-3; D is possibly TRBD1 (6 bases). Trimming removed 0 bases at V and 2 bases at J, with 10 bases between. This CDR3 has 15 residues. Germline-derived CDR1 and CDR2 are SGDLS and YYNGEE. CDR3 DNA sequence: TGTGCCAGCAGCGTAGGGGGACACCTCACAGATACGCAGTATTTT. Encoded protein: CASSVGGHLTDTQYF.

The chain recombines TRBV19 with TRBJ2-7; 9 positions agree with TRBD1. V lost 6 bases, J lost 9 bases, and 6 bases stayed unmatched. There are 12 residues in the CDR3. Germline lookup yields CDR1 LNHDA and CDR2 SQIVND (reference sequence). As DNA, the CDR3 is TGTGCCAGTAGCGACAGGGGGACGGGGCAGTACTTC. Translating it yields CASSDRGTGQYF.

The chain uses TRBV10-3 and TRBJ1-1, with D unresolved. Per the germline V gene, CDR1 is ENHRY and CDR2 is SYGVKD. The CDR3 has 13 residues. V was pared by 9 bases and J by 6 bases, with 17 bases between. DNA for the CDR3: TGTGCCATTAAGGACTTAATTTTATCTGAAGCTTTCTTT. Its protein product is CAIKDLILSEAFF.

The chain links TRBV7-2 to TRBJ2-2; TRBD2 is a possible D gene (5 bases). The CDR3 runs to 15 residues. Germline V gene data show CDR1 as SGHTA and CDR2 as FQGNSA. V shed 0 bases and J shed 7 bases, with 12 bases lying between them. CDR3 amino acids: CASSLAATRGGELFF. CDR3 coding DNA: TGTGCCAGCAGCTTAGCGGCCACCCGGGGCGGGGAGCTGTTTTTT. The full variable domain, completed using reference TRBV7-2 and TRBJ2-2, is GAGVSQSPSNKVTEKGKDVELRCDPISGHTALYWYRQSLGQGLEFLIYFQGNSAPDKSGLPSDRFSAERTGGSVSTLTIQRTQQEDSAVYLCASSLAATRGGELFFGEGSRLTVL.

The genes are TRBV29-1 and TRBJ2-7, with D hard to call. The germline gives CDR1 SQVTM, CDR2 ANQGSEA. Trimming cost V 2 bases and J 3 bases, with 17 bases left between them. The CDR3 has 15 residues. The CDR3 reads CSVERLEDTNYEQYF. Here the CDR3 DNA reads TGCAGCGTTGAACGCTTAGAGGATACTAACTACGAGCAGTACTTC.

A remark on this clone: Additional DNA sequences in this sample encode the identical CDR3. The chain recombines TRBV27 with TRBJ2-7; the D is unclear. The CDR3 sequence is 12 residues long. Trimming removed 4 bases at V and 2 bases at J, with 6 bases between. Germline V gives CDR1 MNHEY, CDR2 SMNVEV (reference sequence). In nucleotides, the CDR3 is TGTGCCAGCAGTTCCTTAACCTACGAGCAGTACTTC. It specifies CASSSLTYEQYF.

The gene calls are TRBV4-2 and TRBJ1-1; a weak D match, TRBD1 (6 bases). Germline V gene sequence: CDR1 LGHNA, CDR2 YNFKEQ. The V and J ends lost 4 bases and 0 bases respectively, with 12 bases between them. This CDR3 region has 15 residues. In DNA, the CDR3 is TGTGCCAGCAGCCCGAGGACAGTGGTGAACACTGAAGCTTTCTTT. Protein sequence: CASSPRTVVNTEAFF.

CDR3 region: CASSNVGLAEYEQYF. The CDR3 DNA follows: TGTGCCAGTAGCAATGTTGGACTAGCAGAGTACGAGCAGTACTTC. V usage is TRBV19 and J usage is TRBJ2-7, with TRBD2 identical over 8 bases. The V gene's germline CDR1 is LNHDA and CDR2 SQIVND (reference sequence). This CDR3 contains 15 residues. V lost 6 bases and J lost 4; bases outside the gene matches: 11.

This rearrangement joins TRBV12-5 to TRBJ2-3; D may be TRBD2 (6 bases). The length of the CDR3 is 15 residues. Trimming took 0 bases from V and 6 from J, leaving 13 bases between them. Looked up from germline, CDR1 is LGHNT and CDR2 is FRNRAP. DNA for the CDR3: TGTGCTAGTGGTTTGGTGTGGGGGGAAGGGGATACGCAGTATTTT. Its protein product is CASGLVWGEGDTQYF. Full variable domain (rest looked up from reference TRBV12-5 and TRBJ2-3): DARVTQTPRHKVTEMGQEVTMRCQPILGHNTVFWYRQTMMQGLELLAYFRNRAPLDDSGMPKDRFSAEMPDATLATLKIQPSEPRDSAVYFCASGLVWGEGDTQYFGPGTRLTVL.

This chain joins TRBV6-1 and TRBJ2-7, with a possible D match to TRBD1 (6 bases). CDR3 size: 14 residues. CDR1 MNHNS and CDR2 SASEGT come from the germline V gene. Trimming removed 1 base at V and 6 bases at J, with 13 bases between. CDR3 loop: CASSEDLWTVEQYF. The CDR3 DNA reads TGTGCCAGCAGTGAAGACCTCTGGACAGTCGAGCAGTACTTC.

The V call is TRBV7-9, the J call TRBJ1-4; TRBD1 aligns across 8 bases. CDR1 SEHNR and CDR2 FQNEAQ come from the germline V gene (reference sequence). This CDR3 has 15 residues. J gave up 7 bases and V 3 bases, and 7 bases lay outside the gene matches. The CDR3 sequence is CASSLTDRGFEKLFF. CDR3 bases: TGTGCCAGCAGCTTGACCGACAGGGGTTTTGAAAAACTGTTTTTT.

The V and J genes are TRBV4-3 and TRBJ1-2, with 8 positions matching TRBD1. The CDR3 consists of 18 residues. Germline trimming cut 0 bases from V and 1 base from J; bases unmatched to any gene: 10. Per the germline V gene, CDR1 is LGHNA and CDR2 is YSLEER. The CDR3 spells CASSQDPGQDPLNYGYTF. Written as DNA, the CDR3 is TGCGCCAGCAGCCAAGATCCGGGACAGGACCCTCTTAACTATGGCTACACCTTC.